Each of the 32 T cell receptor beta chains below was sequenced from the same sample in a study of siplizumab effects on memory and regulatory T cells. The repertoire was sequenced with immunoSEQ multiplex PCR; TCRdb's copy has only in-frame clones and lacks some. The table has about 100,000 clones, roughly 94% seen once. Sequenced material: non-Treg CD4+ T cells sorted from blood. The receptors originated from a human donor in good health.

The chain links TRBV18 to TRBJ2-5, with D tentatively TRBD1 (5 bases). This CDR3 has 13 residues. Germline V gene data show CDR1 as KGHSH and CDR2 as LQKENI. The V and J ends lost 3 bases and 4 bases respectively, with 9 bases between them. The CDR3 region is CASSPDTGETQYF. CDR3 in DNA: TGTGCCAGCTCACCGGACACGGGAGAGACCCAGTACTTC.

The rearrangement links TRBV27 to TRBJ1-5; no firm D call. The CDR3 spans 13 residues. The ends were cut back, 2 bases at V and 5 bases at J, with 7 bases in the middle. From germline, CDR1 is MNHEY and CDR2 SMNVEV (reference sequence). The CDR3 region is CASSLGYYQPQHF. The CDR3 bases are TGTGCCAGCAGTTTAGGGTACTATCAGCCCCAGCATTTT.

V is TRBV10-3 and J is TRBJ2-3; 7 bases are shared with TRBD2. The CDR3 covers 15 residues. Germline CDR1 reads ENHRY; CDR2 reads SYGVKD. Trimming removed 8 bases from V and 4 bases from J; junction bases left unmatched: 12. DNA of the CDR3: TGTGCCATCCAGATTCCGGGACTACAGTCAGATACGCAGTATTTT. This sequence encodes CAIQIPGLQSDTQYF.

This clone appeared once. This chain links TRBV28 with TRBJ2-2; 9 bases line up with TRBD2. J lost 3 bases, V lost 9 bases, and 5 bases had no gene match. Germline V gives CDR1 MDHEN, CDR2 SYDVKM. The CDR3 has 14 residues. The CDR3 nucleotides read TGTGCCAGTATAGCGGGAGCCTACACCGGGGAGCTGTTTTTT. It codes for CASIAGAYTGELFF.

J is TRBJ1-2 and V is TRBV5-1; 8 nucleotides align to TRBD1. This CDR3 has 16 amino acids. V was clipped by 1 base and J by 2 bases; unmatched bases: 7. Germline CDR1 SGHRS, CDR2 YFSETQ. Here the CDR3 DNA reads TGCGCCAGCAGCTTGATTGGACAGGGATCCAACTATGGCTACACCTTC. Protein: CASSLIGQGSNYGYTF.

The sample holds one count of this clone. The V and J genes are TRBV7-6 and TRBJ2-7, with TRBD2 matching 8 bases. The CDR3 sequence is 15 residues long. J gave up 3 bases and V 4 bases, and 8 bases lay outside the gene matches. Germline values: CDR1 SGHVS, CDR2 FNYEAQ. This CDR3 is CASSSIPTSGYEQYF. CDR3 bases: TGTGCCAGCAGCTCAATCCCCACTAGCGGCTACGAGCAGTACTTC.

This chain links TRBV10-1 with TRBJ1-2; D gene uncertain. CDR3 length: 14 amino acids. The V gene's germline CDR1 is WNHNN and CDR2 SYGVQD (reference sequence). The V end lost 2 bases, the J end lost 6 bases, and 13 bases lay between the germline ends. CDR3 bases: TGCGCCAGCAGTGAGGATAGGGAGGATCATGGCTACACCTTC. This gives the protein CASSEDREDHGYTF.

This clone has more than one count but fewer than ten. The CDR3 coding sequence is TGTGCCAGCAGCCACAGCTCCGGGACTAGCAACAATGAGCAGTTCTTC. Translated: CASSHSSGTSNNEQFF. The chain has TRBV7-3 and TRBJ2-1; 9 nucleotides line up with TRBD2. Germline trimming cut 5 bases from V and 5 bases from J; bases unmatched to any gene: 10. Germline CDR1 SGHTA, CDR2 FQGTGA. CDR3 size: 16 residues.

This clone occurred once. V and J are TRBV6-1 and TRBJ2-1, with TRBD1 matching 10 bases. The CDR3 covers 14 residues. V gave up 6 bases and J gave up 8 bases; unmatched junction bases: 7. The germline V gene encodes CDR1 MNHNS and CDR2 SASEGT. CDR3 amino acids: CASRPGQGLDEQFF. As DNA, the CDR3 is TGTGCCAGCAGACCGGGACAGGGGCTGGATGAGCAGTTCTTC.

The rearrangement links TRBV13 to TRBJ2-7; 14 nucleotides agree with TRBD2. The length of the CDR3 is 14 residues. Germline-derived CDR1 and CDR2 are PRHDT and FYEKMQ (reference sequence). Trimming cost V 5 bases and J 11 bases; bases outside gene matches: 8. The CDR3: CASSHRTSGRWEYF. In DNA, the CDR3 is TGTGCCAGCAGCCATAGGACTAGCGGGAGGTGGGAGTACTTC.

This chain joins TRBV21-1 and TRBJ2-7; TRBD2, the D gene given by the table, was not confirmed from the DNA. TRBV21-1 is reported as a pseudogene. The CDR3 covers 10 residues. The CDR3 is CASKSYEQYF. CDR3 bases: TGTGCCAGCAAGAGCTACGAGCAGTACTTC.

J is TRBJ1-4 and V is TRBV5-6, with TRBD1 as a possible D gene (5 bases). This CDR3 is built from 17 residues. Germline V gene lookup returns CDR1 SGHDT and CDR2 YYEEEE. Trimming removed 1 base from V and 6 bases from J, with 19 bases in between. DNA of the CDR3: TGTGCCAGCAGCTTGCCGAGGTCCCAGGGCGGAGATGAAAAACTGTTTTTT. Translated, it gives CASSLPRSQGGDEKLFF. Looking up the rest from reference TRBV5-6 and TRBJ1-4 gives the full variable domain: DAGVTQSPTHLIKTRGQQVTLRCSPKSGHDTVSWYQQALGQGPQFIFQYYEEEERQRGNFPDRFSGHQFPNYSSELNVNALLLGDSALYLCASSLPRSQGGDEKLFFGSGTQLSVL.

This sequence joins TRBV7-9 and TRBJ1-4; possibly TRBD1 for D (5 bases). The CDR3 extends over 15 amino acids. Per the germline V gene, CDR1 is SEHNR and CDR2 is FQNEAQ (reference sequence). Trimming pared 7 bases from V and 5 bases from J, leaving 17 bases between. The CDR3 region is CASTRAGTPNEKLFF. The DNA for the CDR3 is TGTGCCAGCACTAGGGCCGGGACCCCCAATGAAAAACTGTTTTTT.

The V and J genes are TRBV7-8 and TRBJ2-3; D may correspond to TRBD1 or TRBD2 (5 bases each). CDR3 length: 17 amino acids. CDR1 is SGHVS, CDR2 FQNEAQ, per germline. The V end lost 1 base, the J end lost 3 bases, and 17 bases lay between the germline ends. This chain's CDR3 is CASSLGSAGSRTDTQYF. As DNA, the CDR3 is TGTGCCAGCAGCTTAGGCTCGGCAGGGAGTAGAACAGATACGCAGTATTTT.

The V call is TRBV4-1, the J call TRBJ1-1, with TRBD1 as a possible D gene (6 bases). V was trimmed by 0 bases and J by 13 bases, leaving 15 bases between them. The CDR3 is 13 amino acids. Germline CDR1 reads MGHRA; CDR2 reads YSYEKL. The CDR3 nucleotides are TGCGCCAGCAGCCAAGATAGGGGACACCCCGTTTTCTTT. Its protein is CASSQDRGHPVFF.

V and J are TRBV7-5 and TRBJ2-3. TRBV7-5 is an annotated pseudogene. The CDR3 sequence is 12 residues long. The chain's CDR3 is CASSPQPDTQYF. The CDR3 bases are TGTGCCAGCAGCCCTCAACCAGATACGCAGTATTTT.

V gene TRBV19 combines with J gene TRBJ2-5; maybe TRBD1 (5 bases). Germline CDR1 reads LNHDA; CDR2 reads SQIVND (reference sequence). CDR3 length equals 13 residues. Trimming pared 9 bases from V and 3 bases from J, leaving 14 bases between. The CDR3 reads CASSNRPKETQYF. CDR3 DNA sequence: TGTGCCAGCTCGAACAGGCCTAAAGAGACCCAGTACTTC.

This chain's CDR3 is CASSPNHYEQYF. The CDR3 DNA reads TGTGCCAGCAGTCCCAATCACTACGAGCAGTACTTC. The chain employs TRBV27 and TRBJ2-7; D remains unclear. The CDR3 is 12 residues long. From germline, CDR1 is MNHEY and CDR2 SMNVEV (reference sequence). V lost 5 bases to trimming and J lost 3 bases, with 8 bases between them.

This clone was found once. The chain uses TRBV21-1 and TRBJ2-3; the table's D call of TRBD1 was not tested on the DNA. TRBV21-1 is given as a pseudogene. The CDR3 extends over 13 amino acids. Here the CDR3 reads CASSKKGFDTQYF. The CDR3 region has the DNA TGTGCCAGCAGCAAAAAGGGGTTTGATACGCAGTATTTT.

This sequence joins TRBV5-1 and TRBJ2-7; D ambiguous. With 5 bases removed from V and 0 bases from J, the gap between germline ends came to 15 bases. CDR1 is SGHRS and CDR2 is YFSETQ in the germline V gene. The CDR3 is made up of 15 amino acids. The CDR3 coding sequence is TGCGCCAGCAGTGCTTTCGGCCAGAGCTCCTACGAGCAGTACTTC. Encoded protein: CASSAFGQSSYEQYF.

This chain connects TRBV4-1 to TRBJ2-3; 12 bases map to TRBD2. CDR3 size: 18 residues. Germline V CDR1 and CDR2: MGHRA, YSYEKL. With 4 bases clipped from V and 4 bases from J, the junction kept 12 bases outside the gene matches. The CDR3 region is CASSLPSGRAGGADTQYF. Here the CDR3 DNA reads TGCGCCAGCAGCCTGCCTAGCGGGAGGGCCGGAGGTGCAGATACGCAGTATTTT.

The V and J genes are TRBV2 and TRBJ2-5; 14 bases agree with TRBD2. V lost 10 bases to trimming and J lost 3 bases; unmatched junction nucleotides: 13. The length of the CDR3 is 17 residues. Per germline, CDR1 SNHLY and CDR2 FYNNEI. The CDR3 spells CATTTGLAGGLKETQYF. DNA of the CDR3: TGTGCCACCACAACCGGACTAGCGGGAGGCCTAAAAGAGACCCAGTACTTC.

This rearrangement joins TRBV6-5 to TRBJ1-1; D remains ambiguous. CDR3 size: 13 residues. The germline CDR1 and CDR2 sequences are MNHEY and SVGAGI. V shed 3 bases and J shed 4 bases, with 9 bases lying between them. The CDR3 coding sequence is TGTGCCAGCAGTTATGACGGAATCACTGAAGCTTTCTTT. This codes for CASSYDGITEAFF.

The DNA of the CDR3 is TGTGCCAGCAGCTTGAGGAAGACAGGGCCATCCTCTTTCTATGGCTACACCTTC. Translation: CASSLRKTGPSSFYGYTF. The gene calls are TRBV5-6 and TRBJ1-2; TRBD1 aligns across 7 bases. The V gene's germline CDR1 is SGHDT and CDR2 YYEEEE. The CDR3 totals 18 residues. V was clipped by 1 base and J by 4 bases; unmatched bases: 16.

The CDR3 sequence is CASSLAGGHNEQFF. As DNA, the CDR3 is TGTGCCAGCAGCTTAGCAGGGGGCCACAATGAGCAGTTCTTC. This chain links TRBV7-9 with TRBJ2-1, with 7 bases that match TRBD1. V lost 0 bases, J lost 5 bases, and 1 base stayed unmatched. CDR1 is SEHNR, CDR2 FQNEAQ, per germline (reference sequence). CDR3 size: 14 residues.

This rearrangement joins TRBV6-1 to TRBJ1-3; D is ambiguous. The CDR3 contains 12 residues. CDR1 is MNHNS and CDR2 is SASEGT in the germline V gene. Trimming pared 7 bases from V and 8 bases from J, leaving 12 bases between. CDR3 in DNA: TGTGCCAGCACCGTCCGTAAGGACACCATATATTTT. Translation gives CASTVRKDTIYF.

The V gene is TRBV19, the J gene TRBJ2-6; 8 nucleotides line up with TRBD1. V lost 5 bases, J lost 0 bases, and 9 bases stayed unmatched. This CDR3 has 18 residues. The germline V gene has CDR1 LNHDA and CDR2 SQIVND (reference sequence). The CDR3 protein is CASSWSGQVLSGANVLTF. CDR3 in DNA: TGTGCCAGTAGTTGGTCGGGACAGGTACTCTCTGGGGCCAACGTCCTGACTTTC.

This clone was observed once. The genes are TRBV10-1 and TRBJ2-1, with TRBD2 matching 16 bases. The junction had 2 bases not matched to a gene; V was cut back by 0 bases and J by 15 bases. The germline V gene encodes CDR1 WNHNN and CDR2 SYGVQD (reference sequence). This CDR3 region has 14 residues. The chain's CDR3 is CASSESGLAGGLFF. For the CDR3, the DNA is TGCGCCAGCAGTGAGTCGGGACTAGCGGGAGGGTTGTTCTTC.

This chain connects TRBV6-5 to TRBJ2-7; the D gene could be TRBD1 or TRBD2 (5 bases each). In germline, CDR1 is MNHEY, CDR2 SVGAGI. This CDR3 region has 14 residues. Between the trimmed V and J ends, which lost 8 bases and 4 bases, there was a span of 18 bases. The CDR3 nucleotides are TGTGCCAGCTCTAGAGGGGCCGTTTTATACGAGCAGTACTTC. Translation: CASSRGAVLYEQYF.

There are a few counts of this clone. The chain combines TRBV5-6 with TRBJ2-2, with 11 positions matching TRBD2. V lost 4 bases, J lost 7 bases, and 18 bases stayed unmatched. This CDR3 has 19 residues. Germline V gene sequence: CDR1 SGHDT, CDR2 YYEEEE. CDR3 in amino acids: CASSQTSGTSGKYFGELFF. Written as DNA, the CDR3 is TGTGCCAGCAGCCAAACCTCGGGGACTAGCGGAAAGTATTTCGGGGAGCTGTTTTTT.

This clone was found a few times. This chain joins TRBV6-5 and TRBJ1-3; D is ambiguous. The ends were cut back, 7 bases at V and 0 bases at J, with 13 bases in the middle. Germline CDR1 is MNHEY and CDR2 is SVGAGI. The CDR3 consists of 15 residues. The CDR3 sequence is CASMESPSSGNTIYF. CDR3 in DNA: TGTGCCAGCATGGAGAGCCCTAGCTCTGGAAACACCATATATTTT.

The V gene is TRBV19, the J gene TRBJ1-2; 7 positions match TRBD1. Losses at the gene ends were 7 bases for V and 8 bases for J; bases not matched to a gene: 10. This CDR3 has 13 residues. In germline, CDR1 is LNHDA, CDR2 SQIVND (reference sequence). CDR3 residues: CASTQDRVGGYTF. CDR3 coding DNA: TGTGCCAGTACTCAAGACAGGGTCGGCGGCTACACCTTC.